This T cell receptor beta chain was observed in a study of T cells after posttransplantation cyclophosphamide. Whole-study results and caveats: Recipient CMV seropositivity and CMV reactivation strongly tracked TRB clonality. Donor-recipient repertoire similarity was low at 1-2 months, rising over year one. TRB overlap between skin or GI tissue T cells and blood was limited.

Data came from immunoSEQ multiplex PCR; TCRdb stores just in-frame clones and leaves some out. This sample comprises 25,000 to 30,000 clones, none seen once only. This clone has ten or more counts. The antigen is unknown. V was cut by 0 bases and J by 4 bases, with 4 bases left in between. The CDR3 runs 13 residues. The germline V gene encodes CDR1 ENHRY and CDR2 SYGVKD. This related bone marrow graft donor gave peripheral blood on the day of marrow donation. Source material: PBMCs. This TCR was sampled from a man aged 50 or older in good health, CMV-negative, and a related stem cell transplant donor. The chain employs TRBV10-3 and TRBJ1-3; the D is unclear. CDR3 in DNA: TGTGCCATCAGTGAGTCATCGGGAAACACCATATATTTT. It specifies CAISESSGNTIYF.